Following are 17 T cell receptor beta chains from one sample sequenced in a study of cytomegalovirus exposure and HLA in healthy donors (dated by TCRdb to the late 2010s). Libraries were prepared through the immunoSEQ multiplex PCR assay. The multiplex PCR relied on a mix of 60 forward primers for TCR Vbeta segments and 13 reverse primers for TCR Jbeta segments. TCRdb mirrors the immuneACCESS table, restricted to in-frame sequences. Some clones are absent from its copies; in checked studies, under half trace to an unresolved V gene, and the reason for the others is unknown. The sample yields 210,000 or so clones; roughly 80% were counted once. 1.1% to 1.5% of the sample goes to the ten largest clones. The sequencing input was PBMCs. All receptors derive from a girl under 18 in good health and CMV-seronegative.

The V call is TRBV28, the J call TRBJ1-1; 7 nucleotides align to TRBD1. Per germline, CDR1 MDHEN and CDR2 SYDVKM. The CDR3 extends over 13 amino acids. V lost 2 bases and J lost 6; bases outside the gene matches: 3. CDR3 loop: CASSLPGTAEAFF. CDR3 coding DNA: TGTGCCAGCAGTTTACCCGGGACAGCTGAAGCTTTCTTT.

The chain uses TRBV6-1 and TRBJ2-3, with D unclear. With 4 bases removed from V and 1 base from J, the gap between germline ends came to 12 bases. The CDR3 contains 15 residues. The germline gives CDR1 MNHNS, CDR2 SASEGT. The CDR3 DNA reads TGTGCCAGCAGTGGAAACTTTGGAGGCACAGATACGCAGTATTTT. Its translation is CASSGNFGGTDTQYF.

The chain is built from TRBV7-2 and TRBJ2-7; 10 nucleotides align to TRBD1. The CDR3 runs 14 residues. Germline V gives CDR1 SGHTA, CDR2 FQGNSA. The V segment lost 4 bases and the J segment 3 bases; nucleotides outside the gene matches: 3. CDR3 region: CASSSGTGVYEQYF. In DNA, the CDR3 is TGTGCCAGCAGCTCCGGGACAGGGGTCTACGAGCAGTACTTC.

This rearrangement joins TRBV28 to TRBJ1-5; D perhaps matches TRBD1 (6 bases). V dropped 2 bases and J dropped 7 bases, with 15 bases sitting between them. Germline V gene sequence: CDR1 MDHEN, CDR2 SYDVKM. The CDR3 has 15 amino acids. The CDR3 reads CASSLAGTPGQPQHF. CDR3 DNA sequence: TGTGCCAGCAGTTTAGCCGGGACACCGGGACAGCCCCAGCATTTT.

This clone was seen more than once but under ten times. The rearrangement uses TRBV7-9 and TRBJ2-7, with 7 bases matching TRBD2. There are 19 residues in the CDR3. Germline CDR1 is SEHNR and CDR2 is FQNEAQ (reference sequence). The ends lost 5 bases at V and 5 bases at J; junction bases unmatched: 24. CDR3 bases: TGTGCCAGCAGCCCCCTTGGGGGGGGATTGGGGGGTCATACGGACGAGCAGTACTTC. Translated: CASSPLGGGLGGHTDEQYF.

This chain connects TRBV28 to TRBJ1-2; TRBD1 matches at 10 bases. The V gene's germline CDR1 is MDHEN and CDR2 SYDVKM. Trimming at V came to 6 bases and at J to 4 bases, leaving 5 bases not matched to a gene. The CDR3 runs to 14 residues. CDR3 DNA: TGTGCCAGCAGGTCGGGACAGGGGATCTATGGCTACACCTTC. Translation gives CASRSGQGIYGYTF.

This chain connects TRBV25-1 to TRBJ2-1; D remains unclear. V was cut by 5 bases and J by 0 bases, with 8 bases left in between. CDR1 is MGHDK, CDR2 SYGVNS, per germline. The CDR3 extends over 14 amino acids. CDR3 sequence reads: CASSHYSSYNEQFF. The CDR3, as DNA: TGTGCCAGCAGTCATTATAGCTCCTACAATGAGCAGTTCTTC.

The chain links TRBV27 to TRBJ2-7, with no clear D. This CDR3 is built from 14 residues. The V gene lost 2 bases and the J gene lost 0 bases, with 8 bases spanning the gap. CDR1 and CDR2 (germline): MNHEY, SMNVEV (reference sequence). CDR3 in amino acids: CASSLTFLSYEQYF. CDR3 in DNA: TGTGCCAGCAGTTTAACTTTCCTCTCCTACGAGCAGTACTTC.

The genes are TRBV14 and TRBJ2-7; TRBD2 matches at 10 bases. V dropped 0 bases and J dropped 4; count of bases not matched to a gene: 12. The germline V gene has CDR1 SGHDN and CDR2 FVKESK. The CDR3 is 18 amino acids. The CDR3 loop reads CASSQDRISGGRMYEQYF. CDR3 coding DNA: TGTGCCAGCAGCCAAGACAGGATTAGCGGGGGGCGGATGTACGAGCAGTACTTC.

J is TRBJ2-2 and V is TRBV4-2; TRBD2 matches at 10 bases. Germline CDR1 is LGHNA and CDR2 is YNFKEQ. V trimming: 0 bases; J trimming: 7 bases; junction bases outside the gene matches: 5. CDR3 size: 16 residues. This CDR3 is CASSQEPSSGGGELFF. The CDR3 DNA reads as TGTGCCAGCAGCCAAGAACCGTCTAGCGGGGGCGGGGAGCTGTTTTTT.

The count of this clone is one. The V call is TRBV29-1, the J call TRBJ1-2, with D hard to call. Trimming pared 0 bases from V and 4 bases from J, leaving 12 bases between. The CDR3 is 14 amino acids. Germline lookup yields CDR1 SQVTM and CDR2 ANQGSEA. The CDR3 nucleotides are TGCAGCGTTGAAGATCGATCTAGACCCTATGGCTACACCTTC. Protein: CSVEDRSRPYGYTF.

This rearrangement joins TRBV11-2 to TRBJ1-5; 9 bases align to TRBD1. The germline CDR1 and CDR2 sequences are SGHAT and FQNNGV. This CDR3 contains 17 residues. With V trimmed by 4 bases and J by 0 bases, 7 bases remained unmatched. The CDR3 DNA follows: TGTGCCAGCAGCTGGACAGGGGATGGGGTTAGCAATCAGCCCCAGCATTTT. As protein: CASSWTGDGVSNQPQHF.

The V gene is TRBV5-1, the J gene TRBJ1-2, with 8 bases identical to TRBD1. The CDR3 extends over 15 amino acids. With 4 bases clipped from V and 4 bases from J, the junction kept 9 bases outside the gene matches. CDR1 SGHRS and CDR2 YFSETQ come from the germline V gene. CDR3 amino acids: CASSAGQGPVYGYTF. The CDR3 DNA follows: TGCGCCAGCAGCGCTGGACAGGGACCCGTCTATGGCTACACCTTC.

This clone was seen just once. The genes are TRBV29-1 and TRBJ1-2, with TRBD1 as a possible D gene (6 bases). V lost 1 base, J lost 4 bases, and 7 bases lay in between. CDR1 SQVTM and CDR2 ANQGSEA come from the germline V gene. The CDR3 loop spans 12 amino acids. CDR3 region: CSVEGRGYGYTF. CDR3 coding DNA: TGCAGCGTTGAAGGCAGGGGCTATGGCTACACCTTC. The whole variable domain, remainder taken from reference TRBV29-1 and TRBJ1-2, is SAVISQKPSRDICQRGTSLTIQCQVDSQVTMMFWYRQQPGQSLTLIATANQGSEATYESGFVIDKFPISRPNLTFSTLTVSNMSPEDSSIYLCSVEGRGYGYTFGSGTRLTVV.

The chain employs TRBV6-1 and TRBJ1-1; D remains unclear. Trimming pared 6 bases from V and 0 bases from J, leaving 8 bases between. Germline V lookup: CDR1 MNHNS, CDR2 SASEGT. CDR3 size: 13 residues. The CDR3 region has the DNA TGTGCCAGCAGGTCGGGTATGAACACTGAAGCTTTCTTT. Its translation: CASRSGMNTEAFF.

A remark on this clone: Other nucleotide sequences from this sample produce the same CDR3. The chain recombines TRBV27 with TRBJ1-1, with 7 bases lining up with TRBD1. J lost 4 bases, V lost 2 bases, and 4 bases had no gene match. Germline CDR1 MNHEY, CDR2 SMNVEV (reference sequence). CDR3 size: 14 residues. CDR3 protein: CASSLKGGGTEAFF. DNA of the CDR3: TGTGCCAGCAGTTTAAAAGGGGGCGGCACTGAAGCTTTCTTT.

The chain links TRBV28 to TRBJ2-6, with D tentatively TRBD1 (6 bases). Trimming took off 0 bases at V and 2 bases at J, with 17 bases between the two ends. Germline CDR1 is MDHEN and CDR2 is SYDVKM. CDR3 length: 19 residues. The CDR3 protein is CASSLWRVGNRAGANVLTF. For the CDR3, the DNA is TGTGCCAGCAGTTTATGGCGTGTGGGGAACAGGGCTGGGGCCAACGTCCTGACTTTC. The full variable domain, in which reference TRBV28 and TRBJ2-6 provide the parts outside the CDR3, is DVKVTQSSRYLVKRTGEKVFLECVQDMDHENMFWYRQDPGLGLRLIYFSYDVKMKEKGDIPEGYSVSREKKERFSLILESASTNQTSMYLCASSLWRVGNRAGANVLTFGAGSRLTVL.